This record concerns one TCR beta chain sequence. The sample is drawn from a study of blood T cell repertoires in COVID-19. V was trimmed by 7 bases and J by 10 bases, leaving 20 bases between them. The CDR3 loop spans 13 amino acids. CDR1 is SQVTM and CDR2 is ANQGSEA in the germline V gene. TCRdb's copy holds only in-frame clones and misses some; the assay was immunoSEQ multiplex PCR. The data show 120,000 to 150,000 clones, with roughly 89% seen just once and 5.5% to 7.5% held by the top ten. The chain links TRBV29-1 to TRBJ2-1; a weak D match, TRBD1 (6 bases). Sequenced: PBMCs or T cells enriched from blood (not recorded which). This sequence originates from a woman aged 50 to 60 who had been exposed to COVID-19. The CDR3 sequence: CSAAHFIDREQFF. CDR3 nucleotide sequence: TGCAGCGCCGCACACTTCATCGACAGGGAGCAGTTCTTC.